This entry lists 18 T cell receptor beta chains sequenced from one sample in a study of blood T cell repertoires in COVID-19. Clones were sequenced by immunoSEQ multiplex PCR, and TCRdb holds only the in-frame ones, with some missing. The table includes around 200,000 clones, roughly 89% detected once. The sequenced material came from peripheral blood. Every receptor here comes from a middle-aged man with acute or convalescent COVID-19.

The rearrangement joins TRBV7-3 to TRBJ2-2; 8 bases map to TRBD2. V trimming: 5 bases; J trimming: 2 bases; junction bases outside the gene matches: 7. Germline V lookup: CDR1 SGHTA, CDR2 FQGTGA. This CDR3 comprises 16 residues. CDR3 in amino acids: CASSAISGGNTGELFF. The CDR3 DNA is TGTGCCAGCAGCGCCATCAGCGGGGGCAACACCGGGGAGCTGTTTTTT.

This chain uses TRBV18 with TRBJ1-5; D gene uncertain. The germline gives CDR1 KGHSH, CDR2 LQKENI. The CDR3 has 14 residues. V shed 2 bases and J shed 3 bases, with 8 bases lying between them. CDR3 loop: CASSPVGSNQPQHF. The CDR3 nucleotides read TGTGCCAGCTCACCAGTGGGCTCCAATCAGCCCCAGCATTTT. The full variable domain, with the rest looked up from reference TRBV18 and TRBJ1-5, is NAGVMQNPRHLVRRRGQEARLRCSPMKGHSHVYWYRQLPEEGLKFMVYLQKENIIDESGMPKERFSAEFPKEGPSILRIQQVVRGDSAAYFCASSPVGSNQPQHFGDGTRLSIL.

The chain combines TRBV5-4 with TRBJ2-5; D not certain. This CDR3 has 13 amino acids. With 4 bases removed from V and 5 bases from J, the gap between germline ends came to 12 bases. Germline V gene data show CDR1 as SGHNT and CDR2 as YYREEE (reference sequence). This chain's CDR3 is CASSAPGRETQYF. The DNA of the CDR3 is TGTGCCAGCAGCGCTCCAGGTCGCGAGACCCAGTACTTC.

This chain links TRBV29-1 with TRBJ2-1; 7 nucleotides agree with TRBD1. V lost 7 bases, J lost 6 bases, and 6 bases stayed unmatched. Germline CDR1 and CDR2: SQVTM and ANQGSEA. The CDR3 has 12 amino acids. The CDR3 DNA reads TGCAGCGCCTGGACAGGACCCAATGAGCAGTTCTTC. Residues: CSAWTGPNEQFF.

In its sample, this clone was seen a few times. The chain recombines TRBV11-2 with TRBJ1-6; 8 bases are a match to TRBD1. The germline gives CDR1 SGHAT, CDR2 FQNNGV. With V trimmed by 5 bases and J by 9 bases, 9 bases remained unmatched. The CDR3 is 15 amino acids. The CDR3 is CASSHEGQALSPLHF. The CDR3 DNA reads TGTGCCAGCAGCCACGAGGGACAGGCGCTTTCACCCCTCCACTTT.

J is TRBJ1-4 and V is TRBV28; the D gene is possibly TRBD1 (6 bases). Trimming cost V 4 bases and J 3 bases, with 18 bases left between them. Germline V CDR1 and CDR2: MDHEN, SYDVKM. The CDR3 covers 17 residues. The CDR3 DNA reads TGTGCCAGCAGTTCCCCGAACTGGTCAGGGGCTAATGAAAAACTGTTTTTT. Translated, it gives CASSSPNWSGANEKLFF. The complete variable domain, with remaining parts taken from reference TRBV28 and TRBJ1-4, reads DVKVTQSSRYLVKRTGEKVFLECVQDMDHENMFWYRQDPGLGLRLIYFSYDVKMKEKGDIPEGYSVSREKKERFSLILESASTNQTSMYLCASSSPNWSGANEKLFFGSGTQLSVL.

The chain links TRBV7-9 to TRBJ2-7; the D gene is possibly TRBD1 (7 bases). From germline, CDR1 is SEHNR and CDR2 FQNEAQ (reference sequence). The germline V and J ends were trimmed by 3 bases and 5 bases, with 17 bases remaining between them. The CDR3 consists of 15 residues. As DNA, the CDR3 is TGTGCCAGCAGCTTTGGGGCAGGGGGGTTTGACGAGCAGTACTTC. Translated: CASSFGAGGFDEQYF.

CDR3 loop: CASSDQTGGWCYEKLFF. The CDR3 bases are TGTGCCAGCAGTGACCAGACAGGGGGCTGGTGTTATGAAAAACTGTTTTTT. The rearrangement joins TRBV6-4 to TRBJ1-4; 10 bases align to TRBD1. The germline V gene encodes CDR1 MRHNA and CDR2 SNTAGT. The CDR3 is 17 amino acids. The junction had 9 bases not matched to a gene; V was cut back by 2 bases and J by 6 bases.

CDR3 nucleotide sequence: TGTGCCAGCAGCTCGACAGGGGGCCACACTGAAGCTTTCTTT. Translating it yields CASSSTGGHTEAFF. This chain connects TRBV5-4 to TRBJ1-1, with TRBD1 matching 10 bases. The junction had 2 bases not matched to a gene; V was cut back by 3 bases and J by 3 bases. The CDR3 is made up of 14 amino acids. Germline V CDR1 and CDR2: SGHNT, YYREEE (reference sequence).

The V and J genes are TRBV28 and TRBJ2-1; 9 bases are a match to TRBD1. With 5 bases clipped from V and 4 bases from J, the junction kept 12 bases outside the gene matches. This CDR3 spans 17 amino acids. Per germline, CDR1 MDHEN and CDR2 SYDVKM. The CDR3 spells CASSHLLYGQGYNEQFF. In nucleotides, the CDR3 is TGTGCCAGCAGTCACCTCCTGTATGGACAGGGGTACAATGAGCAGTTCTTC.

The DNA of the CDR3 is TGTGCCACCAGTGGGGGGACGAGGGACTATGGCTACACCTTC. Protein sequence: CATSGGTRDYGYTF. This chain joins TRBV15 and TRBJ1-2; the D gene is possibly TRBD1 (5 bases). The CDR3 is made up of 14 amino acids. Per germline, CDR1 LNHNV and CDR2 YYDKDF (reference sequence). The ends were cut back, 6 bases at V and 3 bases at J, with 14 bases in the middle.

CDR3 amino acids: CASSYGVAVLLDEQFF. The CDR3 DNA sequence: TGTGCCAGCAGTTACGGCGTGGCGGTTCTCTTGGATGAGCAGTTCTTC. The chain joins TRBV6-5 to TRBJ2-1; D call uncertain. Germline V gives CDR1 MNHEY, CDR2 SVGAGI. This CDR3 has 16 amino acids. V was shortened by 2 bases and J by 8 bases, with 19 bases between the two germline ends.

V gene TRBV6-4 combines with J gene TRBJ2-3, with 7 bases aligning to TRBD2. The CDR3 totals 13 residues. With 0 bases clipped from V and 8 bases from J, the junction kept 2 bases outside the gene matches. Germline CDR1 is MRHNA and CDR2 is SNTAGT. DNA of the CDR3: TGTGCCAGCAGTGACTCAGGACTAGGTACGCAGTATTTT. Protein: CASSDSGLGTQYF.

As for this clone: Germline is not matched at one junction end, which may reflect a read error. This chain links TRBV3-1 (or the pseudogene TRBV3-2) with TRBJ1-1, with D maybe TRBD1 (5 bases). The CDR3 loop spans 14 amino acids. Germline CDR1 and CDR2: LGHDT and YNNKEL (reference sequence). The CDR3: CASSQDAAGTEAFF. The CDR3 nucleotides read TGTGCCAGCAGCCAAGACGCTGCTGGGACTGAGGCTTTCTTT.

V usage is TRBV2 and J usage is TRBJ2-4; possible D gene TRBD2, 5 bases. The CDR3 extends over 12 amino acids. Germline CDR1 and CDR2: SNHLY and FYNNEI. V was shortened by 6 bases and J by 5 bases, with 8 bases between the two germline ends. The CDR3 loop reads CASRGLENIQYF. CDR3 in DNA: TGTGCCAGCAGAGGACTCGAAAACATTCAGTACTTC. Based on the CDR3 plus reference TRBV2 and TRBJ2-4, the full variable domain is EPEVTQTPSHQVTQMGQEVILRCVPISNHLYFYWYRQILGQKVEFLVSFYNNEISEKSEIFDDQFSVERPDGSNFTLKIRSTKLEDSAMYFCASRGLENIQYFGAGTRLSVL.

The V and J genes are TRBV21-1 and TRBJ1-1; TRBD1 reflects the table's D call only, with no check against the DNA. TRBV21-1 is flagged as a pseudogene. This CDR3 has 15 residues. The DNA of the CDR3 is TGTGCCAGCCGATCGGGACAGGGAGGAGGAACTGAAGCTTTCTTT. Translated, it gives CASRSGQGGGTEAFF.

DNA for the CDR3: TGTGCCAGCAGTCCGCCAGGGGGTACCAAAAACATTCAGTACTTC. It translates to CASSPPGGTKNIQYF. The chain couples TRBV28 to TRBJ2-4, with 7 positions matching TRBD1. Germline V gene lookup returns CDR1 MDHEN and CDR2 SYDVKM. The CDR3 is 15 amino acids. Germline trimming cut 5 bases from V and 2 bases from J; bases unmatched to any gene: 6.

The chain employs TRBV4-2 and TRBJ2-2; 10 bases fit TRBD2. The CDR3 has 19 residues. V dropped 1 base and J dropped 0; count of bases not matched to a gene: 8. The germline V gene encodes CDR1 LGHNA and CDR2 YNFKEQ. The CDR3 reads CASSQVGQTSGPNTGELFF. Written as DNA, the CDR3 is TGTGCCAGCAGCCAAGTAGGCCAGACTAGCGGGCCGAACACCGGGGAGCTGTTTTTT.